The T cell receptor beta chain under discussion was sequenced for a study of T cells in localized non-small cell lung cancer. The data were produced by immunoSEQ multiplex PCR, yet TCRdb's version contains in-frame clones alone and is incomplete. The sample holds tens of thousands of clones, 85% to 90% seen once. The CDR3 has 14 amino acids. Germline CDR1 reads MNHNY; CDR2 reads SVGAGI (reference sequence). Trimming cost V 0 bases and J 5 bases, with 10 bases left between them. Source: peripheral blood, taken before any cancer treatment. The chain recombines TRBV6-6 with TRBJ1-2, with D perhaps TRBD1 (6 bases). The TCR originated in a woman between 18 and 55 years old with stage III lung adenocarcinoma. The CDR3 region has the DNA TGTGCCAGCAGTTACTCGGCCCAGGGGTATGGCTACACCTTC. Translation: CASSYSAQGYGYTF.